This T cell receptor (beta chain) was retrieved from a study of radiotherapy plus CTLA-4 blockade in lung cancer. Study-level results: Dynamics of early blood T cell clones, together with interferon-beta, were reportedly the best predictors of response.

Enrolled patients, whose metastatic non-small-cell lung cancer was chemo-refractory, received focal radiation plus CTLA-4 blockade with ipilimumab. This clone has more than one count but fewer than ten. Its matching antigen is unknown. The CDR3 is 14 amino acids. Trimming removed 5 bases from V and 1 base from J, with 12 bases in between. The germline V gene encodes CDR1 GTSNPN and CDR2 SVGIG (reference sequence). Data came from immunoSEQ multiplex PCR; TCRdb stores just in-frame clones and leaves some out. The sample carries about 90,000 clones, approximately 82% recorded once. The clonotype was recovered from a human donor with non-small cell lung cancer that progressed on radiotherapy plus ipilimumab. This specimen was peripheral blood, taken from a patient treated with radiotherapy plus ipilimumab. The chain is built from TRBV30 and TRBJ1-5; no reliable D call. The CDR3 DNA reads as TGTGCCTGGTCAATTGGTGAGAGCAATCAGCCCCAGCATTTT. Its protein is CAWSIGESNQPQHF.